The rows below give T cell receptor beta chains drawn from one sample of a study of blood T cell repertoires in COVID-19. Using immunoSEQ multiplex PCR, the repertoire was profiled, and TCRdb retains in-frame clones only, with some absent. Of approximately 100,000 clones detected, 70% to 85% appear once; the ten largest clones hold roughly 7.9%. The material sequenced was peripheral blood. These TCRs come from a woman older than 75 with active or convalescent COVID-19. Each CDR3 is given with its conserved first and last residue. The order of the fields is CDR3 DNA, CDR3 protein, clone size, D gene, V gene, J gene. A D gene is named only where the DNA matches it firmly. Size is omitted from some rows. Given values are once, few, many or a class for expanded clones.

TGTGCCAGCAGTTCTCCGGGACAGGGACCAAACACCATATATTTT	CASSSPGQGPNTIYF	few	TRBD1	TRBV28	TRBJ1-3
TGTGCCAGCAGTGCCCTAGAGGGGGACTACTCCTACAATGAGCAGTTCTTC	CASSALEGDYSYNEQFF	-	-	TRBV25-1	TRBJ2-1
TGTGCCAGCAGCTTGGTGTGGGACTACTCTGGGGCCAACGTCCTGACTTTC	CASSLVWDYSGANVLTF	-	TRBD2	TRBV5-4	TRBJ2-6
TGTGCCAGCAGCCACCTCGTGGGACTAGCCTCTTTCTACGAGCAGTACTTC	CASSHLVGLASFYEQYF	many	TRBD2	TRBV7-8	TRBJ2-7
TGTGCCTGGATGACAGGGGGAACAAATGAAAAACTGTTTTTT	CAWMTGGTNEKLFF	-	TRBD1	TRBV30	TRBJ1-4
TGTGCCAGTCGCCAGCGGGTAAACTCCTACAATGAGCAGTTCTTC	CASRQRVNSYNEQFF	-	-	TRBV19	TRBJ2-1
TGTGCCAGCAGTTTTGGACAGAACTATGGCTACACCTTC	CASSFGQNYGYTF	-	-	TRBV28	TRBJ1-2
TGTGCTAGTGGTTTCCAGAGCGGGAGTACCGGGGAGCTGTTTTTT	CASGFQSGSTGELFF	-	TRBD2	TRBV12-5	TRBJ2-2
TGTGCCAGCAGCCAATTCGGGACTAGCGGGAGGGCAGCCGGGGAGCTGTTTTTT	CASSQFGTSGRAAGELFF	-	TRBD2	TRBV7-3	TRBJ2-2
TGTGCCAGCATGCGGGCAACAGCCAAAAACATTCAGTACTTC	CASMRATAKNIQYF	-	-	TRBV6-5	TRBJ2-4
TGTGCCAGCACCCGTGCGACTAGCGGGAGGTGGGGCGAGCAGTACTTC	CASTRATSGRWGEQYF	-	TRBD2	TRBV5-4	TRBJ2-7
TGTGCCAGCAGCCAAACCCGGGCGAACACCGGGGAGCTGTTTTTT	CASSQTRANTGELFF	-	-	TRBV3-1/TRBV3-2	TRBJ2-2
TGTGCCAGCAGCCAATCGGATGCAGGGCTCGGCTCACCCCTCCACTTT	CASSQSDAGLGSPLHF	-	-	TRBV16	TRBJ1-6
TGTGCCACCTCTACGGATCTAGCGGGAGGGGAGCAGTTCTTC	CATSTDLAGGEQFF	-	TRBD2	TRBV9	TRBJ2-1
TGTGCCAGTAGGGGACAGGGGGCCTCCTACGAGCAGTACTTC	CASRGQGASYEQYF	few	TRBD1	TRBV19	TRBJ2-7
TGTGCTAGCAGCGAAGGGACAGGGTCATTGTTTGAGCAGTTCTTC	CASSEGTGSLFEQFF	-	TRBD1	TRBV7-7	TRBJ2-1
TGTGCCACCAGCAGAGTCCCAGAAATTAGCACAGATACGCAGTATTTT	CATSRVPEISTDTQYF	-	-	TRBV15	TRBJ2-3
TGTGCCAGCTCTTTGGGCAGTAATTCACCCCTCCACTTT	CASSLGSNSPLHF	-	-	TRBV12-3/TRBV12-4	TRBJ1-6
TGTGCCAGCAGCTTGTTTGGCGGGAGCTCCCACAATGAGCAGTTCTTC	CASSLFGGSSHNEQFF	-	TRBD2	TRBV5-6	TRBJ2-1
TGTGCCAGCAGCCGGACAGGGAACTATGGCTACACCTTC	CASSRTGNYGYTF	-	TRBD1	TRBV7-8	TRBJ1-2
TGTGCCAGCGTGGCTAGCGGGAGTACCTACGAGCAGTACTTC	CASVASGSTYEQYF	-	TRBD2	TRBV28	TRBJ2-7
TGCGCCAGCAGCCTCACCAGCCAAGAGACCCAGTACTTC	CASSLTSQETQYF	-	-	TRBV5-1	TRBJ2-5
TGTGCCAGCAGCCAAGTGGTGCCAGCTGAAGCTTTCTTT	CASSQVVPAEAFF	-	-	TRBV4-2	TRBJ1-1
TGTGCCACCAGCAGAGTCAGGACTGGATCGTCTGAAGCTTTCTTT	CATSRVRTGSSEAFF	-	-	TRBV15	TRBJ1-1
TGTGCCAGCAGTTACTCGGCAGGGCGCTATGGCTACACCTTC	CASSYSAGRYGYTF	-	-	TRBV6-6	TRBJ1-2
TGTGCCATCAGTCCCGGGACAGGGGGCATACAGCCCCAGCATTTT	CAISPGTGGIQPQHF	-	TRBD1	TRBV10-3	TRBJ1-5
TGTGCCAGCAGAAATTCCTTAGCGGGAGGGCCACTCAATGAGCAGTTCTTC	CASRNSLAGGPLNEQFF	-	TRBD2	TRBV5-4	TRBJ2-1
TGCGCCAGCAGCTCAGGACTAGCGGGAGAGCTGAATGAGCAGTTCTTC	CASSSGLAGELNEQFF	once	TRBD2	TRBV5-1	TRBJ2-1
TGTGCCAGCACTTGGACTAGCGGAACAAATGAGCAGTTCTTC	CASTWTSGTNEQFF	-	TRBD2	TRBV6-5	TRBJ2-1
TGTGCCAGCAGCGTAGCTACGGGAGGTTCTCTTTACTATGGCTACACCTTC	CASSVATGGSLYYGYTF	-	-	TRBV9	TRBJ1-2
TGTGCCAGCAGCGTAGACGGTAACACCGGGGAGCTGTTTTTT	CASSVDGNTGELFF	-	-	TRBV9	TRBJ2-2
TGTGCCAGCAGTTCGCAGAATTCACCCCTCCACTTT	CASSSQNSPLHF	-	-	TRBV12-3/TRBV12-4	TRBJ1-6
TGTGCCAGCAGCCAAGAGGTCACTAGCATAGATACGCAGTATTTT	CASSQEVTSIDTQYF	-	-	TRBV3-1/TRBV3-2	TRBJ2-3
TGTGCCAGCAGCCAACTCACGACAGGGAGGATCAATGGCTACACCTTC	CASSQLTTGRINGYTF	-	TRBD1	TRBV14	TRBJ1-2
TGCAGCGCCGGCTTGGCTAGCGGAACCGATTGGGGAGAGACCCAGTACTTC	CSAGLASGTDWGETQYF	few	TRBD2	TRBV29-1	TRBJ2-5
TGTGCCACTCGAGGGGAGGGCGAAAAACTGTTTTTT	CATRGEGEKLFF	-	-	TRBV2	TRBJ1-4
TGTGCCAGCAGGGGACTAGCGGGAGGAGAGACCCAGTACTTC	CASRGLAGGETQYF	-	TRBD2	TRBV28	TRBJ2-5
TGTGCCAGAACGCATCGGAGCGGGTGGACCTACGAGCAGTACTTC	CARTHRSGWTYEQYF	-	-	TRBV28	TRBJ2-7
TGTGCCAGCTCACCAGGGACAGATGAAAAACTGTTTTTT	CASSPGTDEKLFF	-	TRBD1	TRBV18	TRBJ1-4
TGCGCCAGCAGCTTGGGGGGACCGGGACAGAATTCACCCCTCCACTTT	CASSLGGPGQNSPLHF	-	TRBD1	TRBV5-1	TRBJ1-6
TGTGCCAGCAGTTTAGGGTTTGGCCGATCGAAGGGAGGCGACGAGCAGTACTTC	CASSLGFGRSKGGDEQYF	-	-	TRBV28	TRBJ2-7
TGTGCCAGCAGCTTTGCTGCTACAGGGGGGCGGACAGATACGCAGTATTTT	CASSFAATGGRTDTQYF	-	TRBD1	TRBV7-8	TRBJ2-3
TGCGCCAGCAGCTTGGTAGGGGGAGGCACAGATACGCAGTATTTT	CASSLVGGGTDTQYF	-	-	TRBV5-1	TRBJ2-3
TGTGCCAGCAGTGCCCCGGACAGGGCGGACTATGGCTACACCTTC	CASSAPDRADYGYTF	-	TRBD1	TRBV6-4	TRBJ1-2
TGTGCCAGCAGCCCCCTCCGGACAGGGGGCGCGTTTGGAGAGACCCAGTACTTC	CASSPLRTGGAFGETQYF	-	TRBD1	TRBV9	TRBJ2-5
TGCAGCGCCTACACCGGGGAGCTGTTTTTT	CSAYTGELFF	-	-	TRBV29-1	TRBJ2-2